This TCR beta chain was documented in a study of post-analysis software for immune sequencing data. Study-level points and caveats: In multiple sclerosis, normalized Chao1 diversity was significantly below that of controls. Strong co-clustering by F measure linked samples that shared a preparation batch. Controls showed lower frequencies than patients for roughly 5 TRBV segments, and TRBV5-6, TRBV5-1 and TRBV20-1 were among these.

With regard to this clonotype: Its cognate antigen is unknown.

TCR beta cDNA libraries had unique molecular identifiers. Each CDR3 protein is one row after TCRdb ran MiXCR on the PCR reads. The sample lists roughly 160,000 distinct CDR3 sequences, under 40% seen once, with roughly 28% in the top ten. V dropped 4 bases and J dropped 7 bases, with 11 bases sitting between them. Germline V gene data show CDR1 as SEHNR and CDR2 as FQNEAQ (reference sequence). This CDR3 is 13 amino acids long. The chain is built from TRBV7-9 and TRBJ1-5; D not resolved. The source of this sequence is a girl aged 10 to 17 with multiple sclerosis. The material was blood, obtained after autologous hematopoietic stem cell transplantation. The CDR3 protein is CASSSETNQPQHF. DNA for the CDR3: TGTGCCAGCAGCTCAGAGACAAACCAGCCCCAGCATTTT. The full variable domain, with the rest looked up from reference TRBV7-9 and TRBJ1-5, is DTGVSQNPRHKITKRGQNVTFRCDPISEHNRLYWYRQTLGQGPEFLTYFQNEAQLEKSRLLSDRFSAERPKGSFSTLEIQRTEQGDSAMYLCASSSETNQPQHFGDGTRLSIL.